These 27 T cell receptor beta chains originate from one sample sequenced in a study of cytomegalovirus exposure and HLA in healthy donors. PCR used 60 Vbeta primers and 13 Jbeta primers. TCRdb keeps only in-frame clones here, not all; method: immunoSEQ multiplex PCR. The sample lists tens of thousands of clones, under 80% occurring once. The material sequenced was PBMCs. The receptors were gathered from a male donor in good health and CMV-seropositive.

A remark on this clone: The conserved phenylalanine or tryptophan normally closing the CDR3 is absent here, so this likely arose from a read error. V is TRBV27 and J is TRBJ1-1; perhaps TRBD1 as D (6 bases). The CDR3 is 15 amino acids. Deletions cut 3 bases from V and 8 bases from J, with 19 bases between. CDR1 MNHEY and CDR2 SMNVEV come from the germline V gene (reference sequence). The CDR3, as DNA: TGTGCCAGCAGTTTTTCAACAGGGACCTCCCAAGAAGCTTTCCTT. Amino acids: CASSFSTGTSQEAFL.

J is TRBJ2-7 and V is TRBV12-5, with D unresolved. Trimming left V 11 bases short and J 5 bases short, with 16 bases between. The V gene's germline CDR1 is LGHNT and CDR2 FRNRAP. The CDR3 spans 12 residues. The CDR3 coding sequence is TGTGCTTCGCGCCAGACAAGCAACGAGCAGTACTTC. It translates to CASRQTSNEQYF.

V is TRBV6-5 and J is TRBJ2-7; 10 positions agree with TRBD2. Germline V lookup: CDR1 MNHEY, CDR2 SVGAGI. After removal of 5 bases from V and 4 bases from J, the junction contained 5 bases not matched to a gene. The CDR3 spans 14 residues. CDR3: CASSPLAGDYEQYF. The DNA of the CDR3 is TGTGCCAGCAGTCCGCTAGCGGGAGATTACGAGCAGTACTTC.

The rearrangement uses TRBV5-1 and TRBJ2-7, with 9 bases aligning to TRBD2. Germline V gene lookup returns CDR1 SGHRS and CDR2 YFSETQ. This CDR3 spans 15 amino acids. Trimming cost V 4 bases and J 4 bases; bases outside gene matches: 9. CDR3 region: CASSEGTSSGYEQYF. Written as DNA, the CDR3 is TGCGCCAGCAGCGAAGGGACTAGCTCGGGTTACGAGCAGTACTTC.

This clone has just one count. The CDR3 reads CSARGAYGYTF. CDR3 DNA: TGCAGTGCTAGGGGGGCCTATGGCTACACCTTC. This chain links TRBV20-1 with TRBJ1-2, with a weak D call TRBD1 (6 bases). Trimming left V 3 bases short and J 4 bases short, with 6 bases between. Germline V gene lookup returns CDR1 DFQATT and CDR2 SNEGSKA (reference sequence). CDR3 length: 11 amino acids.

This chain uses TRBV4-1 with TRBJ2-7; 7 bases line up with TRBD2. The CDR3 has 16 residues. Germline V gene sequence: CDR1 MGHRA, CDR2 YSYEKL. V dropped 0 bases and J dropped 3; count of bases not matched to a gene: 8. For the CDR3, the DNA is TGCGCCAGCAGCCAAGATATGGCGGGGGAGGTCTACGAGCAGTACTTC. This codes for CASSQDMAGEVYEQYF.

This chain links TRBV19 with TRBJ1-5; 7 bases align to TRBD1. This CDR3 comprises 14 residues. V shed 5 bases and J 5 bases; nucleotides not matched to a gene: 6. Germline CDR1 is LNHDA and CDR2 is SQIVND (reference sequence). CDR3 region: CASSALTGDQPQHF. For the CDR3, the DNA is TGTGCCAGTAGTGCCCTTACAGGGGATCAGCCCCAGCATTTT.

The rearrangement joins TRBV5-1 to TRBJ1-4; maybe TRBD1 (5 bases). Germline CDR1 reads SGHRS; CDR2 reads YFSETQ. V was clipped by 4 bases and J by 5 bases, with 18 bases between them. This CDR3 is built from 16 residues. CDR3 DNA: TGCGCCAGCAGCGCCGAGAGGACACGGCTGAATGAAAAACTGTTTTTT. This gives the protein CASSAERTRLNEKLFF.

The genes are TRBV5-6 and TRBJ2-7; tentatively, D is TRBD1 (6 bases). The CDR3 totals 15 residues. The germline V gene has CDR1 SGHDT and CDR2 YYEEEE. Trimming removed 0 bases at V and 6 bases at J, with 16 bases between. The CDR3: CASSLAFVSGVEQYF. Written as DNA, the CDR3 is TGTGCCAGCAGCTTGGCCTTTGTCTCAGGGGTCGAGCAGTACTTC. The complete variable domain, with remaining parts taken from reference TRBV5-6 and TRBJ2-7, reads DAGVTQSPTHLIKTRGQQVTLRCSPKSGHDTVSWYQQALGQGPQFIFQYYEEEERQRGNFPDRFSGHQFPNYSSELNVNALLLGDSALYLCASSLAFVSGVEQYFGPGTRLTVT.

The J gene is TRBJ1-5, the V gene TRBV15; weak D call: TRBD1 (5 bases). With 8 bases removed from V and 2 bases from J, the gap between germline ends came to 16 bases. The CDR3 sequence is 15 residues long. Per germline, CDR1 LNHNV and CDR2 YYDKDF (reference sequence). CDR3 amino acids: CATRLAGGRNQPQHF. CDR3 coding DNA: TGTGCCACCCGCCTCGCGGGGGGACGCAATCAGCCCCAGCATTTT.

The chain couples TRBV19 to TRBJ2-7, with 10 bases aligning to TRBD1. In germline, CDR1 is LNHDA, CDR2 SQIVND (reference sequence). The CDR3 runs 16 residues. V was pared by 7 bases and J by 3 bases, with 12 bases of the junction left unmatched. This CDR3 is CASKQRCWDRGYEQYF. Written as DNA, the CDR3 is TGTGCCAGTAAACAGAGATGTTGGGACAGGGGCTACGAGCAGTACTTC.

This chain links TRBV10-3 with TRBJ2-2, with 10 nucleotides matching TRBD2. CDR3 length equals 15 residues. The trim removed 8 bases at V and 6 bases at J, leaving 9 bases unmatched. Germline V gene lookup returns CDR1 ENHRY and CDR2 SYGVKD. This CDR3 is CAISPSGRAPGELFF. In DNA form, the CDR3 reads TGTGCCATCTCTCCGAGCGGGAGGGCCCCCGGGGAGCTGTTTTTT.

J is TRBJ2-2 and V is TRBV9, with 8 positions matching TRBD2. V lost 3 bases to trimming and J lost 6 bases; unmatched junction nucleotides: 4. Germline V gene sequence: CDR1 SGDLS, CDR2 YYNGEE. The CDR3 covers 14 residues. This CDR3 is CASSATGGAGELFF. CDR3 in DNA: TGTGCCAGCAGCGCCACGGGAGGGGCCGGGGAGCTGTTTTTT.

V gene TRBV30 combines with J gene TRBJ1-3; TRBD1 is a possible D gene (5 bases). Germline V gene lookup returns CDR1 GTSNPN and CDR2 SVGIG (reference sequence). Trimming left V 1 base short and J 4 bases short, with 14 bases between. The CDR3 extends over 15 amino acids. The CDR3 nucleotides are TGTGCCTGGAGTGAGGCAGGGCAGAAAGGAAACACCATATATTTT. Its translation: CAWSEAGQKGNTIYF.

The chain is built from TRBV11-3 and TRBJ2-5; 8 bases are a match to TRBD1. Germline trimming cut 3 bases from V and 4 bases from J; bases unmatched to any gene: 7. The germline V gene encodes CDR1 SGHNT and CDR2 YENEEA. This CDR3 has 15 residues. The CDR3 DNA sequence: TGTGCCAGCAGCTTGAGAGGACAGGGTGCAGAGACCCAGTACTTC. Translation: CASSLRGQGAETQYF. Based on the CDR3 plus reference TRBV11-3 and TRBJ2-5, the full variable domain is EAGVVQSPRYKIIEKKQPVAFWCNPISGHNTLYWYLQNLGQGPELLIRYENEEAVDDSQLPKDRFSAERLKGVDSTLKIQPAELGDSAVYLCASSLRGQGAETQYFGPGTRLLVL.

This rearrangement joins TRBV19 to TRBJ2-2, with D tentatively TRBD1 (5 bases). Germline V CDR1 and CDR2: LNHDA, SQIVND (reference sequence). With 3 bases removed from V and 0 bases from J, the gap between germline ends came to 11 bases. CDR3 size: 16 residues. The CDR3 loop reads CASSILGLANTGELFF. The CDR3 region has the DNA TGTGCCAGTAGTATCCTGGGGCTCGCGAACACCGGGGAGCTGTTTTTT.

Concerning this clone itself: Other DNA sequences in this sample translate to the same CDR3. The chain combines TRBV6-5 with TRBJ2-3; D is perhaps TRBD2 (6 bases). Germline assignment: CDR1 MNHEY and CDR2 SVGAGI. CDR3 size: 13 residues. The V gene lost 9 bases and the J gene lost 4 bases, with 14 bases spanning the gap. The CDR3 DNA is TGTGCCAGTATGGGACTCGTGGCAGATACGCAGTATTTT. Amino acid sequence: CASMGLVADTQYF.

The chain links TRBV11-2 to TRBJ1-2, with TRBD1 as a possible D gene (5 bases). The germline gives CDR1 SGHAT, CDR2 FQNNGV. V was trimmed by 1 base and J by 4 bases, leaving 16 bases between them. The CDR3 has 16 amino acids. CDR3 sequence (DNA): TGTGCCAGCAGCTTAGTGGGGCAGGGAAGGACCTATGGCTACACCTTC. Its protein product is CASSLVGQGRTYGYTF.

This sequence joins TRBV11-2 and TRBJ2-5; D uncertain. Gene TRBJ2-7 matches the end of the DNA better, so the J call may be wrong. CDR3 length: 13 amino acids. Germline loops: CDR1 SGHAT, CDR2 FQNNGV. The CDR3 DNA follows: TGTGCCAGCAGCTTAATTACCACCTACGAGCAGTACTTC. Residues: CASSLITTYEQYF.

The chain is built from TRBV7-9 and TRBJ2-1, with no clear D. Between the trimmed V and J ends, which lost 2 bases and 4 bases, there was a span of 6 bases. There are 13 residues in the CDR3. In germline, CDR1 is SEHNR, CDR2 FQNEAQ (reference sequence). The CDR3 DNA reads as TGTGCCAGCAGCTTACTAGAATACAATGAGCAGTTCTTC. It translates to CASSLLEYNEQFF.

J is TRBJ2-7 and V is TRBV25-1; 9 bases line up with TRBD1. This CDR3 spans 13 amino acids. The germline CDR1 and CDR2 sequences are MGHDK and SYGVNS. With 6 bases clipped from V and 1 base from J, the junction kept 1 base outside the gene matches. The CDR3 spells CASRGTGSYEQYF. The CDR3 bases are TGTGCCAGCAGGGGGACAGGGTCCTACGAGCAGTACTTC.

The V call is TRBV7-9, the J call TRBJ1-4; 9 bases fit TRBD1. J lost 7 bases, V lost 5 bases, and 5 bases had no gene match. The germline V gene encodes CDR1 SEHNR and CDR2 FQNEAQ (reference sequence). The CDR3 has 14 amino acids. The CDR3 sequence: CASSPTGGSEKLFF. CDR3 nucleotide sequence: TGTGCCAGCAGCCCGACAGGGGGGAGTGAAAAACTGTTTTTT.

As DNA, the CDR3 is TGTGCCAGCAGTTTATGGGGTATAGGGGGGACAGAAGGGAAATTAGATCAGCCCCAGCATTTT. Protein product: CASSLWGIGGTEGKLDQPQHF. J is TRBJ1-5 and V is TRBV28, with TRBD1 identical over 7 bases. The germline CDR1 and CDR2 sequences are MDHEN and SYDVKM. CDR3 length equals 21 residues. Unmatched junction bases numbered 22, after V lost 0 bases and J lost 5 bases.

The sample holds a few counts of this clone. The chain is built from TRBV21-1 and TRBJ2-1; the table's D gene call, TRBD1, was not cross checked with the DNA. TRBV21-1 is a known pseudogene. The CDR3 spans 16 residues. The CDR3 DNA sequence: TGTGCCAGCAGCAAGGGACAGGGCAGCTCCTACAATGAGCAGTTCTTC. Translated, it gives CASSKGQGSSYNEQFF.

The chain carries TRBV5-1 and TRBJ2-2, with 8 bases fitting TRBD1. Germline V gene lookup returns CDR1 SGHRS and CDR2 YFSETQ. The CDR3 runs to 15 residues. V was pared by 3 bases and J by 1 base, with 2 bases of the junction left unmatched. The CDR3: CASSSGTGNTGELFF. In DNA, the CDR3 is TGCGCCAGCAGCTCCGGGACAGGGAACACCGGGGAGCTGTTTTTT.

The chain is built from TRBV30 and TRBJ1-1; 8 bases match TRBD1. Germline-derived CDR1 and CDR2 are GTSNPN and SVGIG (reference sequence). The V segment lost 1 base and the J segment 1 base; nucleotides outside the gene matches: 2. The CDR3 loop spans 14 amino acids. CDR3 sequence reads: CAWSGTGTNTEAFF. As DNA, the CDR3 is TGTGCCTGGAGTGGGACAGGGACGAACACTGAAGCTTTCTTT.

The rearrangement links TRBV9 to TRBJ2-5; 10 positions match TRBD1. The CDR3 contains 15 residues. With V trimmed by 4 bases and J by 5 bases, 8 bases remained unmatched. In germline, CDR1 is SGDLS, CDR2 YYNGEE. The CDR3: CASSKRQGAVETQYF. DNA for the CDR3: TGTGCCAGCAGCAAGCGACAGGGGGCAGTGGAGACCCAGTACTTC.